This T cell receptor beta chain was sequenced during a study of beta chain features in type 1 diabetes. Expressed TCRB transcripts were sequenced after all isolated RNA was converted to cDNA. For naive, central memory and regulatory T cell samples, reads averaged around 3.5 million. Sequencing used immunoSEQ multiplex PCR; TCRdb keeps in-frame clones, though not all of them. The sample has approximately 380,000 clones, approximately 16% seen once. The CDR3 is 14 amino acids. Trimming removed 3 bases from V and 2 bases from J; junction bases left unmatched: 4. Germline V gene lookup returns CDR1 SGHRS and CDR2 YFSETQ. Points from the study as a whole: A potential influence of HLA type upon TCRB rearrangement remained unresolved herein.

Of note for this clone: Antigen: not known.

Sequenced sample: naive CD4+ T cells from blood. The chain recombines TRBV5-1 with TRBJ2-5, with 7 nucleotides matching TRBD1. The clonotype originates from a woman between 18 and 29 years old in good health. The DNA of the CDR3 is TGCGCCAGCAGCTCCACAGGGGATCAAGAGACCCAGTACTTC. It codes for CASSSTGDQETQYF.